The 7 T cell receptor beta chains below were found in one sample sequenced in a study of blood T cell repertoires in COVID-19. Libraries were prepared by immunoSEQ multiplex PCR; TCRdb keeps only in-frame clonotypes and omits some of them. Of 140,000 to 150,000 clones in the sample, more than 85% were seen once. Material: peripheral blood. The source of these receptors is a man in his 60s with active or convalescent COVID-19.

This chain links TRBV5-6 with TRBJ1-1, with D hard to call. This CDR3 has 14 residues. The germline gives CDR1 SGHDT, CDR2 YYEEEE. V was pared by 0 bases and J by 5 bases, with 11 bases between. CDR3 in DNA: TGTGCCAGCAGCTTGGGCGGAGGGAGGACTGAAGCTTTCTTT. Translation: CASSLGGGRTEAFF.

The chain's CDR3 is CASSPSTDYSNQPQHF. In DNA form, the CDR3 reads TGTGCCAGCAGTCCTTCGACAGATTATAGCAATCAGCCCCAGCATTTT. This chain connects TRBV28 to TRBJ1-5; the D gene is possibly TRBD1 (5 bases). There are 16 residues in the CDR3. The germline V and J ends were trimmed by 5 bases and 0 bases, with 14 bases remaining between them. Germline loops: CDR1 MDHEN, CDR2 SYDVKM.

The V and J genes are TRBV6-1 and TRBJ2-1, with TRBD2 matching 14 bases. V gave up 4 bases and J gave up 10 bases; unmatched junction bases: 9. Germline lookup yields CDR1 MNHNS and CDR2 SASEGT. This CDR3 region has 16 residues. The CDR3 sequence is CASSGVGLAGEGEQFF. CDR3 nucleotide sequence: TGTGCCAGCAGTGGAGTGGGACTAGCGGGAGAGGGCGAGCAGTTCTTC.

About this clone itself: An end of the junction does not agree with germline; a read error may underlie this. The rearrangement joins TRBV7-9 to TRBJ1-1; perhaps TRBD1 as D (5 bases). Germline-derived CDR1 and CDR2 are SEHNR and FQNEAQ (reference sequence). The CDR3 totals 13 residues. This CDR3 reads CAGSLTANTEAFF. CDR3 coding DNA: TGTGCCGGCAGCTTGACAGCGAACACTGAAGCTTTCTTT.

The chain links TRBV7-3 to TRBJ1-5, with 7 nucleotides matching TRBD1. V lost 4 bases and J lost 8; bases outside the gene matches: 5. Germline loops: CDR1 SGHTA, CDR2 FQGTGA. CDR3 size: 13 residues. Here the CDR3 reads CASSSNRGEPQHF. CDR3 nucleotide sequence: TGTGCCAGCAGCTCCAACAGGGGCGAGCCCCAGCATTTT.

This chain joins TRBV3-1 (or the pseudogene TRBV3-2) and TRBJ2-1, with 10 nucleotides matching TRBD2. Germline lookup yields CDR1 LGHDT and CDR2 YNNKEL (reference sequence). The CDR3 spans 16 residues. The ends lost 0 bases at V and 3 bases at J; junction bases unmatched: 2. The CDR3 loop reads CASSQESSGGYNEQFF. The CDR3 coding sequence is TGTGCCAGCAGCCAAGAATCTAGCGGGGGCTACAATGAGCAGTTCTTC.

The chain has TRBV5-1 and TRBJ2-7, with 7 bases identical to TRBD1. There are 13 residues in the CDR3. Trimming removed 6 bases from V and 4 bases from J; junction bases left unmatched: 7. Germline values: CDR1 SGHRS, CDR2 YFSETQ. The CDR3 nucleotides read TGCGCCAGCACCCGAGGGGGCGGGTACGAGCAGTACTTC. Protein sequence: CASTRGGGYEQYF.